Shown below are 18 T cell receptor beta chains from a single sample sequenced in a study of T-cell reconstitution after alpha-beta-depleted transplantation in children. Unique molecular identifiers featured in how the TCRbeta library was prepared. MiXCR, applied by TCRdb to the PCR reads, yields one record per CDR3 protein. This table holds about 350,000 distinct CDR3 sequences, roughly 13% found once. Sequencing used PBMCs, obtained from the stem cell graft. The receptors originated from a human donor who donated a stem cell graft to a child with Fanconi anemia.

This clonotype was found many times. V is TRBV4-2 and J is TRBJ2-1, with TRBD1 matching over 8 bases. This CDR3 has 15 amino acids. Germline V gene lookup returns CDR1 LGHNA and CDR2 YNFKEQ. The ends lost 4 bases at V and 14 bases at J; junction bases unmatched: 16. The CDR3 DNA is TGTGCCAGCAGCCCCGAGGGCGGACAGGGAAGATTAAAGTTCTTC. Protein product: CASSPEGGQGRLKFF.

This clonotype was observed many times. This chain links TRBV28 with TRBJ1-1; 11 bases map to TRBD1. V shed 8 bases and J 7 bases; nucleotides not matched to a gene: 12. CDR3 length: 15 residues. Germline CDR1 reads MDHEN; CDR2 reads SYDVKM. The CDR3 region has the DNA TGTGCCAGCGCATTAGGGACAGGGGGTTTTGTTGAAGCTTTCTTT. This translates into CASALGTGGFVEAFF.

CDR3 sequence: CASRPGTNSPLHF. In DNA form, the CDR3 reads TGTGCCAGCAGACCTGGGACGAATTCACCCCTCCACTTT. V is TRBV12-3 or TRBV12-4 and J is TRBJ1-6, with D tentatively TRBD1 (5 bases). The CDR3 has 13 residues. Deletions cut 6 bases from V and 7 bases from J, with 10 bases between.

The CDR3: CASSQGSVGYGYTF. The CDR3 nucleotides read TGCGCCAGCAGCCAGGGGAGCGTGGGCTATGGCTACACCTTC. This chain uses TRBV5-1 with TRBJ1-2; a weak D match, TRBD1 (6 bases). Germline loops: CDR1 SGHRS, CDR2 YFSETQ. The CDR3 has 14 amino acids. Trimming took 4 bases from V and 4 from J, leaving 14 bases between them.

This clonotype was counted between two and nine times. This chain links TRBV4-2 with TRBJ1-4; the D is unclear. V lost 3 bases to trimming and J lost 8 bases, with 13 bases between them. Looked up from germline, CDR1 is LGHNA and CDR2 is YNFKEQ. The CDR3 is made up of 14 amino acids. The CDR3 region has the DNA TGTGCCAGCAGCCACAGGCGATCAGGCGAAAAACTGTTTTTT. This gives the protein CASSHRRSGEKLFF.

The chain combines TRBV7-2 with TRBJ1-1; D is unresolved. The CDR3 runs 14 residues. Trimming took off 5 bases at V and 3 bases at J, with 13 bases between the two ends. CDR1 and CDR2 (germline): SGHTA, FQGNSA. This CDR3 reads CASSRAMGYTEAFF. The DNA of the CDR3 is TGTGCCAGCAGCCGGGCGATGGGGTACACTGAAGCTTTCTTT.

This clonotype was seen more than once but under ten times. The chain links TRBV11-1 to TRBJ2-6, with a tentative D call TRBD1 (5 bases). Looked up from germline, CDR1 is SGHAT and CDR2 is FQDESV (reference sequence). With 5 bases removed from V and 1 base from J, the gap between germline ends came to 18 bases. The CDR3 has 18 amino acids. The CDR3 DNA is TGTGCCAGCAGCCAAGACCTTAAGGGGATGTCTGGGGCCAACGTCCTGACTTTC. Translated, it gives CASSQDLKGMSGANVLTF.

At least ten counts were recorded for this clonotype. The gene calls are TRBV5-1 and TRBJ2-2; 7 bases are shared with TRBD2. The CDR3 contains 16 residues. CDR1 and CDR2 (germline): SGHRS, YFSETQ. J was trimmed by 0 bases and V by 0 bases; bases with no gene match: 2. This CDR3 reads CASSLATSANTGELFF. In DNA form, the CDR3 reads TGCGCCAGCAGCTTGGCCACTAGCGCGAACACCGGGGAGCTGTTTTTT.

This clonotype was counted only a few times. The chain recombines TRBV3-1 with TRBJ2-1, with 12 nucleotides matching TRBD2. The CDR3 contains 16 residues. Germline-derived CDR1 and CDR2 are LGHDT and YNNKEL (reference sequence). Losses at the gene ends were 4 bases for V and 7 bases for J; bases not matched to a gene: 8. CDR3 nucleotides: TGTGCCAGCAGCCCCTCCCTAGCGGGGGGGGGAAATGAGCAGTTCTTC. Residues: CASSPSLAGGGNEQFF.

The chain carries TRBV5-1 and TRBJ2-2, with 7 bases that match TRBD1. CDR1 is SGHRS and CDR2 is YFSETQ in the germline V gene. CDR3 size: 15 residues. After removal of 2 bases from V and 1 base from J, the junction contained 2 bases not matched to a gene. Written as DNA, the CDR3 is TGCGCCAGCAGCTTCAACAGGGGGAACACCGGGGAGCTGTTTTTT. As protein: CASSFNRGNTGELFF.

This clonotype occurred a few times. The chain uses TRBV10-3 and TRBJ1-6; D might be TRBD1 (6 bases). The CDR3 totals 15 residues. Germline V lookup: CDR1 ENHRY, CDR2 SYGVKD. V gave up 3 bases and J gave up 6 bases, with 12 bases separating them. This CDR3 is CAISETGTGNSPLHF. The CDR3, as DNA: TGTGCCATCAGTGAAACAGGGACGGGTAATTCACCCCTCCACTTT.

The rearrangement joins TRBV28 to TRBJ1-5; TRBD1 might be the D (6 bases). The germline V gene has CDR1 MDHEN and CDR2 SYDVKM. The CDR3 runs 15 residues. V was clipped by 5 bases and J by 0 bases, with 11 bases between them. The CDR3 DNA sequence: TGTGCCAGCAGTGCTCGGGACAATAGCAATCAGCCCCAGCATTTT. Translation gives CASSARDNSNQPQHF.

Many counts were recorded for this clonotype. The chain employs TRBV11-1 and TRBJ2-4, with no clear D. The CDR3 consists of 14 residues. The germline V gene encodes CDR1 SGHAT and CDR2 FQDESV (reference sequence). V lost 6 bases, J lost 0 bases, and 9 bases lay in between. CDR3 coding DNA: TGTGCCAGCAGTGCACAGCTAGCCAAAAACATTCAGTACTTC. Its protein is CASSAQLAKNIQYF. The full variable domain, rest sourced from reference TRBV11-1 and TRBJ2-4, is EAEVAQSPRYKITEKSQAVAFWCDPISGHATLYWYRQILGQGPELLVQFQDESVVDDSQLPKDRFSAERLKGVDSTLKIQPAELGDSAMYLCASSAQLAKNIQYFGAGTRLSVL.

Ten or more counts support this clonotype. The chain combines TRBV12-3 or TRBV12-4 with TRBJ2-7, with D perhaps given as TRBD1 or TRBD2 (5 bases each). This CDR3 region has 14 residues. The V gene lost 3 bases and the J gene lost 0 bases, with 9 bases spanning the gap. CDR3 nucleotide sequence: TGTGCCAGCAGTTTTGGTGGGGGCTCCTACGAGCAGTACTTC. This translates into CASSFGGGSYEQYF.

The gene calls are TRBV6-2 or TRBV6-3 and TRBJ2-7; either TRBD1 or TRBD2 may supply D (5 bases each). Germline CDR1 MNHEY, CDR2 SVGEGT. Trimming took off 7 bases at V and 4 bases at J, with 11 bases between the two ends. The CDR3 runs to 12 residues. In DNA form, the CDR3 reads TGTGCCAGCACCGGGGACGGGTACGAGCAGTACGTC. Its protein is CASTGDGYEQYV.

This clonotype has ten or more counts. The chain carries TRBV11-3 and TRBJ2-2; 7 bases map to TRBD1. This CDR3 spans 15 amino acids. The germline gives CDR1 SGHNT, CDR2 YENEEA. The V segment lost 6 bases and the J segment 1 base; nucleotides outside the gene matches: 5. Written as DNA, the CDR3 is TGTGCCAGCAGTCGTACAGGGGTGAACACCGGGGAGCTGTTTTTT. Translation: CASSRTGVNTGELFF.

The V gene is TRBV5-5, the J gene TRBJ2-5; TRBD2 might be the D (6 bases). Germline lookup yields CDR1 SGHKS and CDR2 YYEKEE (reference sequence). V was shortened by 2 bases and J by 2 bases, with 13 bases between the two germline ends. This CDR3 comprises 15 residues. The CDR3 DNA is TGTGCCAGCAGCTTAGGGGTAGCGGTTCAAGAGACCCAGTACTTC. Its translation is CASSLGVAVQETQYF. The whole variable domain, filled in from reference TRBV5-5 and TRBJ2-5, reads DAGVTQSPTHLIKTRGQQVTLRCSPISGHKSVSWYQQVLGQGPQFIFQYYEKEERGRGNFPDRFSARQFPNYSSELNVNALLLGDSALYLCASSLGVAVQETQYFGPGTRLLVL.

J is TRBJ2-7 and V is TRBV7-9, with D tentatively TRBD1 (6 bases). Trimming shortened V by 1 base and J by 6 bases, and 16 bases separated the two germline ends. CDR3 length: 15 amino acids. Germline V lookup: CDR1 SEHNR, CDR2 FQNEAQ (reference sequence). CDR3 sequence: CASSLGPVTGSEQYF. CDR3 coding DNA: TGTGCCAGCAGCTTAGGTCCCGTTACAGGGAGCGAGCAGTACTTC.